The sequence of this TCR beta chain was determined in a study of blood T cell repertoires in COVID-19. Some clones are missing from TCRdb's copy, which holds only in-frame ones; the method was immunoSEQ multiplex PCR. The data show some 100,000 clones, with about four fifths seen just once and 10% held by the top ten. This CDR3 contains 13 residues. Germline V CDR1 and CDR2: MNHEY, SVGAGI. Trimming removed 6 bases from V and 10 bases from J; junction bases left unmatched: 6. The clonotype was recovered from a human donor in a cohort sampled during active COVID-19. This chain connects TRBV6-5 to TRBJ1-6; TRBD1 matches 7 bases. The specimen was peripheral blood. The CDR3 loop reads CASRTGFSSPLHF. Here the CDR3 DNA reads TGTGCCAGCAGGACAGGGTTTTCCTCACCCCTCCACTTT.